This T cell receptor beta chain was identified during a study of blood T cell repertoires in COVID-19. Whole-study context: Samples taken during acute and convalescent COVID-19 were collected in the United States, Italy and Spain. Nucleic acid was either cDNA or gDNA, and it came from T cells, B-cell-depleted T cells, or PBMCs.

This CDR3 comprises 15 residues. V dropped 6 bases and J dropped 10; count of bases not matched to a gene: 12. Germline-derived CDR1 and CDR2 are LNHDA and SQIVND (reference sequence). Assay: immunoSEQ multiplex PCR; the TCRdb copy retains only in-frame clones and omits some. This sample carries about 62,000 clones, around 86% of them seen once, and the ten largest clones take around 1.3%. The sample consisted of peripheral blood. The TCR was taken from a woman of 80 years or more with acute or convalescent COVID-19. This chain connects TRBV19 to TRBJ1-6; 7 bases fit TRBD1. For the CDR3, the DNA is TGTGCCAGTAGAAGGGCCGGACAGGATCCCTCACCCCTCCACTTT. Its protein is CASRRAGQDPSPLHF.